The subject of this entry is one T cell receptor (beta chain). This clone's antigen is unknown. Per-nucleotide qualities are absent, and no much larger clonotype sits a single base away. The data were obtained in a study of technical replicates of blood from a handful of donors (dated by TCRdb to the late 2010s). CDR1 and CDR2, looked up from the germline V gene (reference sequence), are SGHNT and YYREEE. Between the V and J ends, shortened by 0 bases and 14 bases respectively, the junction contains 15 bases. The CDR3 covers 13 residues, taking in both the cysteine and the phenylalanine. Of all the DNA, just the CDR3 is kept, 39 bases in frame from base 1. Library prep was done by the immunoSEQ multiplex PCR assay. What TCRdb holds here is the immuneACCESS table cut down to in-frame rearrangements. Part of the clones is not present; checked against another copy, under half of the missing clones reflect an unresolved V gene, and the others are unexplained. In all, the sample holds around 97,000 clones, and about 96% of those were seen once. The top ten hold less than 0.45% of the sample.

The receptor's source is a human donor in good health. Sequenced sample: T cells isolated from PBMCs. This receptor chain uses TRBV5-4 and TRBJ2-1; no confident D gene assignment can be made. The nucleotide sequence is given as TGTGCCAGCAGCTTGGCCTATAGCAGTCGAGAGTTCTTC. Translation gives CASSLAYSSREFF.